The 26 T cell receptor beta chains below all came from one sample that was sequenced in a study of T-cell memory formation after mild COVID-19. One entry per CDR3 protein results from TCRdb running MiXCR on the 5' RACE reads. Of about 260,000 distinct CDR3 sequences detected, 7% to 10% appear once; the ten largest clones hold less than 25%. Sequenced material: PBMCs or a T cell subset sorted from them (not recorded which). These receptors were obtained from a young man who had mild COVID-19 (a few samples of this study predate the infection). Cell type and time point are not known.

This sequence joins TRBV29-1 and TRBJ2-7; 9 bases are shared with TRBD1. From germline, CDR1 is SQVTM and CDR2 ANQGSEA. The CDR3 covers 16 residues. Unmatched junction bases numbered 14, after V lost 4 bases and J lost 4 bases. CDR3 DNA: TGCAGCGTTGGGACGTCGTCGGGACAGGGATCATACGAGCAGTACGTC. It specifies CSVGTSSGQGSYEQYV.

This clonotype was seen ten or more times. The gene calls are TRBV6-6 and TRBJ1-1, with 9 bases lining up with TRBD1. With 5 bases clipped from V and 5 bases from J, the junction kept 12 bases outside the gene matches. Germline V gene sequence: CDR1 MNHNY, CDR2 SVGAGI (reference sequence). The CDR3 runs 16 residues. The CDR3 loop is CASSLPPGTGSTEAFF. CDR3 in DNA: TGTGCCAGCAGTCTGCCCCCTGGGACAGGGTCGACTGAAGCTTTCTTT.

This clonotype has only a few counts. Here the CDR3 reads CASSYSDRGRDGAFF. Written as DNA, the CDR3 is TGTGCCAGCAGTTACTCGGACAGGGGGAGAGACGGAGCTTTCTTT. This sequence joins TRBV6-2 or TRBV6-3 and TRBJ1-1, with 10 bases lining up with TRBD1. Germline V gives CDR1 MNHEY, CDR2 SVGEGT. Trimming took 0 bases from V and 10 from J; bases not matched to a gene: 8. CDR3 size: 15 residues.

This clonotype has just a few counts. CDR3 in DNA: TGTGCCAGCAGTTTGAGGCTAGCGGGGAGTGAGCAGTTCTTC. Encoded protein: CASSLRLAGSEQFF. This chain joins TRBV12-3 or TRBV12-4 and TRBJ2-1; 9 bases align to TRBD2. J lost 9 bases, V lost 3 bases, and 6 bases had no gene match. The CDR3 totals 14 residues.

The J gene is TRBJ2-5, the V gene TRBV6-4; 9 nucleotides match TRBD2. Germline V gives CDR1 MRHNA, CDR2 SNTAGT. J lost 2 bases, V lost 3 bases, and 4 bases had no gene match. The CDR3 length is 15 residues. CDR3 loop: CASSEGGGEQETQYF. The CDR3 DNA reads TGTGCCAGCAGTGAAGGCGGGGGGGAACAAGAGACCCAGTACTTC.

V usage is TRBV7-2 and J usage is TRBJ2-3; 7 nucleotides match TRBD2. Germline V gene data show CDR1 as SGHTA and CDR2 as FQGNSA. This CDR3 contains 15 residues. J was trimmed by 5 bases and V by 0 bases; bases with no gene match: 5. The CDR3 sequence is CASSLASGVGDTQYF. CDR3 DNA sequence: TGTGCCAGCAGCTTAGCGAGCGGGGTCGGAGATACGCAGTATTTT.

This clonotype was seen a few times. The rearrangement uses TRBV2 and TRBJ1-1; tentatively, D is TRBD1 (5 bases). Germline V CDR1 and CDR2: SNHLY, FYNNEI. The CDR3 loop spans 13 amino acids. V was trimmed by 8 bases and J by 0 bases, leaving 10 bases between them. In DNA, the CDR3 is TGTGCCAGCGGTGGGGGGGTGAACACTGAAGCTTTCTTT. Protein product: CASGGGVNTEAFF.

This clonotype was recorded at least ten times. The chain recombines TRBV6-2 or TRBV6-3 with TRBJ2-1; 8 bases match TRBD2. The CDR3 extends over 15 amino acids. Looked up from germline, CDR1 is MNHEY and CDR2 is SVGEGT. The J segment lost 10 bases and the V segment lost 0 bases, leaving 8 bases of the junction unmatched. The DNA of the CDR3 is TGTGCCAGCAGTTACTCGAGCGGGGGCGTTTCGGAGCAGTTCTTC. Its translation: CASSYSSGGVSEQFF.

As DNA, the CDR3 is TGTGCCAGCCAAAGGACGGGGTCCGACGAGCAGTACGTC. It encodes CASQRTGSDEQYV. The chain is built from TRBV28 and TRBJ2-7; a possible D gene is TRBD2 (5 bases). This CDR3 has 13 amino acids. From germline, CDR1 is MDHEN and CDR2 SYDVKM. The V end lost 8 bases, the J end lost 5 bases, and 16 bases lay between the germline ends.

This clonotype was detected many times. The chain is built from TRBV7-2 and TRBJ1-1, with no clear D. V was cut by 2 bases and J by 7 bases, with 11 bases left in between. This CDR3 is built from 13 residues. Germline CDR1 SGHTA, CDR2 FQGNSA. The CDR3, as DNA: TGTGCCAGCAGCTTAAATAACTTGGGTGAAGCTTTCTTT. It translates to CASSLNNLGEAFF.

The V and J genes are TRBV4-2 and TRBJ2-3, with 8 nucleotides matching TRBD2. CDR1 and CDR2 (germline): LGHNA, YNFKEQ. This CDR3 is 18 amino acids long. After removal of 0 bases from V and 0 bases from J, the junction contained 8 bases not matched to a gene. CDR3 protein: CASSQDRGGSPSTDTQYF. The CDR3 DNA sequence: TGTGCCAGCAGCCAAGATCGGGGGGGGAGCCCTAGCACAGATACGCAGTATTTT.

The chain couples TRBV7-9 to TRBJ1-3; weak D call: TRBD1 (5 bases). Germline V gene lookup returns CDR1 SEHNR and CDR2 FQNEAQ (reference sequence). V was pared by 6 bases and J by 0 bases, with 21 bases between. This CDR3 is 18 amino acids long. The DNA of the CDR3 is TGTGCCAGCAGGGGGGAGAGGGCCTCCGATAGCTCTGGAAACACCATATATTTT. The encoded protein is CASRGERASDSSGNTIYF.

This clonotype was detected only a few times. The V gene is TRBV5-1, the J gene TRBJ2-2, with a tentative D call TRBD2 (5 bases). V was shortened by 1 base and J by 7 bases, with 8 bases between the two germline ends. The CDR3 runs to 13 residues. From germline, CDR1 is SGHRS and CDR2 YFSETQ. DNA for the CDR3: TGCGCCAGCAGCTTGAGTCGGGACGGGGAGCTGTTTTTT. It specifies CASSLSRDGELFF.

There are many counts of this clonotype. The V gene is TRBV12-3 or TRBV12-4, the J gene TRBJ2-1; a possible D gene is TRBD1 (6 bases). The CDR3 is 16 residues long. V lost 8 bases and J lost 6, with 23 bases in between. The chain's CDR3 is CASSSTQGRKRNEQFF. CDR3 nucleotides: TGTGCCAGCTCATCCACACAGGGACGGAAGCGCAATGAGCAGTTCTTC.

There are a few counts of this clonotype. The CDR3 here is CASSWTQGGEETQYF. The CDR3, as DNA: TGTGCCAGCAGCTGGACCCAGGGGGGTGAAGAGACCCAGTACTTC. The chain has TRBV7-9 and TRBJ2-5; TRBD1 is a possible D gene (7 bases). The CDR3 extends over 15 amino acids. The V end was cut by 4 bases, the J end by 3 bases, with 15 bases between. From germline, CDR1 is SEHNR and CDR2 FQNEAQ (reference sequence).

This sequence joins TRBV11-2 and TRBJ1-3; D call uncertain. Between the trimmed V and J ends, which lost 5 bases and 0 bases, there was a span of 11 bases. From germline, CDR1 is SGHAT and CDR2 FQNNGV. This CDR3 has 15 amino acids. The CDR3: CASSQGPNSGNTIYF. CDR3 nucleotides: TGTGCCAGCAGCCAAGGACCGAACTCTGGAAACACCATATATTTT.

In its sample, this clonotype was seen a few times. The chain is built from TRBV9 and TRBJ2-2; D might be TRBD1 (6 bases). CDR3 length: 16 residues. CDR1 SGDLS and CDR2 YYNGEE come from the germline V gene. V lost 0 bases, J lost 5 bases, and 14 bases lay in between. The CDR3 reads CASSVGGRGLTGELFF. In nucleotides, the CDR3 is TGTGCCAGCAGCGTAGGAGGCAGGGGTTTAACCGGGGAGCTGTTTTTT.

In the case of this clonotype: Germline and junction disagree at one end, which may indicate a read error. V is TRBV4-3 and J is TRBJ1-4; D ambiguous. From germline, CDR1 is LGHNA and CDR2 YSLEER. The CDR3 runs to 15 residues. The CDR3 spells CASSQGKVANEKLFF. For the CDR3, the DNA is TGCGCCAGCAGCCAAGGAAAGGTGGCGAATGAAAAACTCTTTTTT.

This clonotype has more than one count but fewer than ten. The chain employs TRBV7-9 and TRBJ2-3; D might be TRBD1 or TRBD2, each matching 6 bases. CDR3 size: 16 residues. The V gene's germline CDR1 is SEHNR and CDR2 FQNEAQ (reference sequence). The ends were cut back, 5 bases at V and 0 bases at J, with 15 bases in the middle. CDR3 in amino acids: CASSPKGGTSTDTQYF. Here the CDR3 DNA reads TGTGCCAGCAGCCCCAAGGGGGGTACTAGCACAGATACGCAGTATTTT.

This clonotype appeared a few times. The V call is TRBV4-3, the J call TRBJ2-5, with D maybe TRBD1 (6 bases). The V and J ends lost 8 bases and 3 bases respectively, with 13 bases between them. Germline V gene lookup returns CDR1 LGHNA and CDR2 YSLEER. This CDR3 has 13 residues. The CDR3 spells CASGNRVEETQYF. CDR3 DNA: TGCGCCAGCGGAAACAGGGTGGAAGAGACCCAGTACTTC.

This sequence joins TRBV30 and TRBJ2-7, with D unresolved. V gave up 1 base and J gave up 3 bases, with 4 bases separating them. CDR3 length equals 11 residues. CDR1 is GTSNPN, CDR2 SVGIG, per germline (reference sequence). Here the CDR3 reads CAWSGGYEQYF. In DNA form, the CDR3 reads TGTGCCTGGAGTGGAGGCTACGAGCAGTACTTC.

The chain links TRBV5-5 to TRBJ2-1, with a weak D call TRBD2 (6 bases). This CDR3 contains 13 residues. Germline CDR1 SGHKS, CDR2 YYEKEE (reference sequence). V lost 4 bases and J 7 bases, leaving 12 bases between the germline ends. The chain's CDR3 is CASSVGLRNEQFF. The CDR3 nucleotides read TGTGCCAGCAGCGTGGGACTTCGGAATGAGCAGTTCTTC.

The V call is TRBV5-1, the J call TRBJ2-5; D is possibly TRBD2 (6 bases). Germline loops: CDR1 SGHRS, CDR2 YFSETQ. Trimming left V 0 bases short and J 4 bases short, with 10 bases between. The CDR3 has 14 amino acids. CDR3 nucleotide sequence: TGCGCCAGCAGCTTGGGTCCTAGCGTAGAGACCCAGTACTTC. This encodes CASSLGPSVETQYF.

This clonotype was counted only a few times. The DNA of the CDR3 is TGCGCCAGCTATAGCGGCCCCGGATTTCCAGATACGCAGTATTTT. Protein sequence: CASYSGPGFPDTQYF. The V gene is TRBV5-1, the J gene TRBJ2-3; D perhaps matches TRBD2 (6 bases). The V gene's germline CDR1 is SGHRS and CDR2 YFSETQ. The CDR3 extends over 15 amino acids. Trimming took 7 bases from V and 4 from J, leaving 19 bases between them. Full variable domain (outside the CDR3, taken from reference TRBV5-1 and TRBJ2-3): KAGVTQTPRYLIKTRGQQVTLSCSPISGHRSVSWYQQTPGQGLQFLFEYFSETQRNKGNFPGRFSGRQFSNSRSEMNVSTLELGDSALYLCASYSGPGFPDTQYFGPGTRLTVL.

The chain joins TRBV20-1 to TRBJ2-1; D gene unclear. From germline, CDR1 is DFQATT and CDR2 SNEGSKA (reference sequence). V was clipped by 6 bases and J by 8 bases, with 14 bases between them. The CDR3 is made up of 12 amino acids. The CDR3 region has the DNA TGCAGTGCAAATGAACAAGGGTATGAGCAGTTCTTC. This gives the protein CSANEQGYEQFF.

In its sample, this clonotype was seen many times. The J gene is TRBJ2-4, the V gene TRBV4-2; no clear D gene. The CDR3 is 14 residues long. The V gene's germline CDR1 is LGHNA and CDR2 YNFKEQ. V lost 0 bases and J 10 bases, leaving 13 bases between the germline ends. The CDR3, as DNA: TGTGCCAGCAGCCAAGAGGAAGGGCTCGGGATTCAGTACTTC. Translating it yields CASSQEEGLGIQYF.